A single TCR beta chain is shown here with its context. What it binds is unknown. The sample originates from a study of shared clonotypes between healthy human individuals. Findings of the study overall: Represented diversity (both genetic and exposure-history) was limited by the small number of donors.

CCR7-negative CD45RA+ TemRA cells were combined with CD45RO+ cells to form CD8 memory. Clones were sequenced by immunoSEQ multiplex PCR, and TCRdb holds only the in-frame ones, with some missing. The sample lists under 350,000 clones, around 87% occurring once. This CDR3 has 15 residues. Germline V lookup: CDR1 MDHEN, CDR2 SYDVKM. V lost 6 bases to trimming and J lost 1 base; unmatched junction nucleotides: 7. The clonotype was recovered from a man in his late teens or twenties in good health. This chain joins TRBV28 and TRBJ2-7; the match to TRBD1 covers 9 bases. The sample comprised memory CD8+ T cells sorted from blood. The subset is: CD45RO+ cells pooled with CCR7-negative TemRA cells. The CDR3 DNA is TGTGCCAGCAGCCAAACAGGGGGCCCATCCTACGAGCAGTACTTC. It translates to CASSQTGGPSYEQYF.